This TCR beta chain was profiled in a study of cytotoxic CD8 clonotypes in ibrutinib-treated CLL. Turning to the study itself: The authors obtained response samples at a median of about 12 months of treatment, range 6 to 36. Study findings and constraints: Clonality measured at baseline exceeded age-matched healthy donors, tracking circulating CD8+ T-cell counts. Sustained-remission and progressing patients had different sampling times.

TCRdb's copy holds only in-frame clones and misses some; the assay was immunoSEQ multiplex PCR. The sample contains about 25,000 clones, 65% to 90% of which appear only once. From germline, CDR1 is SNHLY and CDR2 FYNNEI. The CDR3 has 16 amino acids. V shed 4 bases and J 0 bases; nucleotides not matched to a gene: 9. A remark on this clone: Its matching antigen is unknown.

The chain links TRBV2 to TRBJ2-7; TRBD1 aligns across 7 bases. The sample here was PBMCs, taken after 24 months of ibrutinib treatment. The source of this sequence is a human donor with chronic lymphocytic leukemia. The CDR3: CASSVQGQHISYEQYF. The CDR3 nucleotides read TGTGCCAGCAGTGTCCAGGGACAGCATATCTCCTACGAGCAGTACTTC. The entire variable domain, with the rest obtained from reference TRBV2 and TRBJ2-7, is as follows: EPEVTQTPSHQVTQMGQEVILRCVPISNHLYFYWYRQILGQKVEFLVSFYNNEISEKSEIFDDQFSVERPDGSNFTLKIRSTKLEDSAMYFCASSVQGQHISYEQYFGPGTRLTVT.